The rows below give T cell receptor beta chains drawn from one sample of a study of cytotoxic CD8 clonotypes in ibrutinib-treated CLL. Some clones are missing from TCRdb's copy, which holds only in-frame ones; the method was immunoSEQ multiplex PCR. The data contain roughly 180,000 clones, under 85% of them seen just once; the ten biggest clones take up about 5%. Sequencing used PBMCs, obtained after 24 months of ibrutinib treatment. These receptor sequences come from a human donor with chronic lymphocytic leukemia. The CDR3 runs from the conserved cysteine through the conserved F or W. The order of the fields is D gene, J gene, V gene, clone size, CDR3 DNA, CDR3 protein. A D gene is named only where the DNA matches it firmly. Not every row has a clone size; where given, it reads once, few, many or a size class.

d_gene: TRBD1; j_gene: TRBJ2-7; v_gene: TRBV28; abundance: -; CDR3nt: TGTGCCAGCAGTTTATCATCCAACAGGGGGTTCTACGAGCAGTACTTC; CDR3aa: CASSLSSNRGFYEQYF
d_gene: -; j_gene: TRBJ1-5; v_gene: TRBV6-5; abundance: -; CDR3nt: TGTGCCAGCAGTTCTGCCGCCGGACGGACCAATCAGCCCCAGCATTTT; CDR3aa: CASSSAAGRTNQPQHF
d_gene: TRBD1; j_gene: TRBJ2-6; v_gene: TRBV4-2; abundance: -; CDR3nt: TGTGCCAGCAGCCAGGGGACAGGGATCTCTGGGGCCAACGTCCTGACTTTC; CDR3aa: CASSQGTGISGANVLTF
d_gene: -; j_gene: TRBJ2-7; v_gene: TRBV2; abundance: -; CDR3nt: TGTGCCAGCAGTGAAGACAGGGGGGGTGGCGAGCAGTACTTC; CDR3aa: CASSEDRGGGEQYF
d_gene: -; j_gene: TRBJ1-4; v_gene: TRBV7-9; abundance: -; CDR3nt: TGTGCCAGCAGCTTAAGTGGCCGGGAGGGGGGCCAACTGTTTTTT; CDR3aa: CASSLSGREGGQLFF
d_gene: TRBD2; j_gene: TRBJ2-3; v_gene: TRBV7-2; abundance: -; CDR3nt: TGTGCCAGCAGGCGGATAGCGGGGGCGGGAGATACGCAGTATTTT; CDR3aa: CASRRIAGAGDTQYF
d_gene: TRBD1; j_gene: TRBJ1-1; v_gene: TRBV11-2; abundance: -; CDR3nt: TGTGCCAGCAGCGTCGGACAGGGCCACACTGAAGCTTTCTTT; CDR3aa: CASSVGQGHTEAFF
d_gene: -; j_gene: TRBJ2-7; v_gene: TRBV19; abundance: -; CDR3nt: TGTGCCAGTAGTATACGCAGGGGCGACGAGCAGTACTTC; CDR3aa: CASSIRRGDEQYF
d_gene: -; j_gene: TRBJ2-3; v_gene: TRBV30; abundance: few; CDR3nt: TGTGCCGGGGGTCGAAGGGATACGCAGTATTTT; CDR3aa: CAGGRRDTQYF
d_gene: -; j_gene: TRBJ2-5; v_gene: TRBV6-6; abundance: -; CDR3nt: TGTGCCAGCAGCGAAAAAGAGACCCAGTACTTC; CDR3aa: CASSEKETQYF
d_gene: TRBD2; j_gene: TRBJ2-3; v_gene: TRBV5-5; abundance: -; CDR3nt: TGTGCCAGCAGCCACGACTTGAGCGGGGGGGATACGCAGTATTTT; CDR3aa: CASSHDLSGGDTQYF
d_gene: -; j_gene: TRBJ1-2; v_gene: TRBV15; abundance: once; CDR3nt: TGTGCCACCAGCCCAGATGATAACTATGGCTACACCTTC; CDR3aa: CATSPDDNYGYTF
d_gene: -; j_gene: TRBJ1-4; v_gene: TRBV6-5; abundance: -; CDR3nt: TGTGCCAGCAGTCGGACAAGGAATGAAAAACTGTTTTTT; CDR3aa: CASSRTRNEKLFF
d_gene: -; j_gene: TRBJ1-5; v_gene: TRBV4-2; abundance: -; CDR3nt: TGTGCCAGCAGCTTGGACACATACAATCAGCCCCAGCATTTT; CDR3aa: CASSLDTYNQPQHF
d_gene: -; j_gene: TRBJ2-6; v_gene: TRBV7-7; abundance: -; CDR3nt: TGTGCTAGCAGCCCCGTATCGGGGGCCAACGTCCTGACTTTC; CDR3aa: CASSPVSGANVLTF
d_gene: -; j_gene: TRBJ2-1; v_gene: TRBV15; abundance: -; CDR3nt: TGTGCCACCAGCAGGGAAACGATGACCGAGCAGTTCTTC; CDR3aa: CATSRETMTEQFF
d_gene: -; j_gene: TRBJ1-2; v_gene: TRBV4-1; abundance: -; CDR3nt: TGCGCCAGCAGCCAAGGGCAGGGCTATGGCTACACCTTC; CDR3aa: CASSQGQGYGYTF
d_gene: -; j_gene: TRBJ1-5; v_gene: TRBV7-9; abundance: -; CDR3nt: TGTGCCAGCAGCTTAGAGGGCAGGGTAGGCGATCCCCAGCATTTT; CDR3aa: CASSLEGRVGDPQHF
d_gene: TRBD1; j_gene: TRBJ1-1; v_gene: TRBV18; abundance: -; CDR3nt: TGTGCCAGCTCAGCAAACGGACAGGGGGTGACTGAAGCTTTCTTT; CDR3aa: CASSANGQGVTEAFF
d_gene: TRBD1; j_gene: TRBJ1-5; v_gene: TRBV28; abundance: -; CDR3nt: TGTGCCAGCAGTCCCTCCAGGGGGCGCAATCAGCCCCAGCATTTT; CDR3aa: CASSPSRGRNQPQHF
d_gene: -; j_gene: TRBJ1-2; v_gene: TRBV7-2; abundance: -; CDR3nt: TGTGCCAGCAGCTTGCCACGCTATGGCTACACCTTC; CDR3aa: CASSLPRYGYTF
d_gene: TRBD1; j_gene: TRBJ1-2; v_gene: TRBV5-1; abundance: -; CDR3nt: TGCGCCAGCAGCTTGGGGAGACAGGGTTCGTCATATGGCTACACCTTC; CDR3aa: CASSLGRQGSSYGYTF
d_gene: -; j_gene: TRBJ2-5; v_gene: TRBV7-2; abundance: few; CDR3nt: TGTGCCAGCAGCTTAGGGAAGGCAGGGGCCACCCAGTACTTC; CDR3aa: CASSLGKAGATQYF
d_gene: TRBD1; j_gene: TRBJ1-5; v_gene: TRBV25-1; abundance: few; CDR3nt: TGTGCCAGCAGGGGGACAGGGCCTTATCAGCCCCAGCATTTT; CDR3aa: CASRGTGPYQPQHF
d_gene: TRBD2; j_gene: TRBJ2-1; v_gene: TRBV9; abundance: -; CDR3nt: TGTGCCAGCAGCGTAGAGGCTAGCGGGAGAGGTGAGCAGTTCTTC; CDR3aa: CASSVEASGRGEQFF
d_gene: TRBD2; j_gene: TRBJ2-1; v_gene: TRBV19; abundance: -; CDR3nt: TGTGCCAGTAGACCTCGAGCGGGAACGTGGTACAATGAGCAGTTCTTC; CDR3aa: CASRPRAGTWYNEQFF
d_gene: -; j_gene: TRBJ1-4; v_gene: TRBV5-8; abundance: -; CDR3nt: TGTGCCAGCAGCTTGTTTTTCTCCCAGTTTAATGAAAAACTGTTTTTT; CDR3aa: CASSLFFSQFNEKLFF
d_gene: -; j_gene: TRBJ1-1; v_gene: TRBV11-2; abundance: once; CDR3nt: TGTGCCAGCAGCTTAGATATTGAAGCTTTCTTT; CDR3aa: CASSLDIEAFF
d_gene: TRBD2; j_gene: TRBJ2-2; v_gene: TRBV27; abundance: -; CDR3nt: TGTGCCAGCAGTTTATCGATAACGGGAGGAGGAAAGGTATTCGGGGAGCTGTTTTTT; CDR3aa: CASSLSITGGGKVFGELFF
d_gene: TRBD1; j_gene: TRBJ1-6; v_gene: TRBV6-1; abundance: -; CDR3nt: TGTGCCAGCAGCCGGGACAGGGATAATTCACCCCTCCACTTT; CDR3aa: CASSRDRDNSPLHF
d_gene: TRBD2; j_gene: TRBJ2-7; v_gene: TRBV27; abundance: -; CDR3nt: TGTGCCAGCAGTTTGGCCGGACTAGCTTCCTACGAGCAGTACTTC; CDR3aa: CASSLAGLASYEQYF
d_gene: -; j_gene: TRBJ2-5; v_gene: TRBV2; abundance: -; CDR3nt: TGTGCCAGCAGGAGAGAGACCCAGTACTTC; CDR3aa: CASRRETQYF
d_gene: -; j_gene: TRBJ2-7; v_gene: TRBV7-9; abundance: -; CDR3nt: TGTGCCAGCAGCTTAGGTACGGCTGACGAGCAGTACTTC; CDR3aa: CASSLGTADEQYF
d_gene: TRBD1; j_gene: TRBJ1-5; v_gene: TRBV18; abundance: -; CDR3nt: TGTGCCAGCTCCTGGACAGGGGGCGATCAGCCCCAGCATTTT; CDR3aa: CASSWTGGDQPQHF
d_gene: -; j_gene: TRBJ2-7; v_gene: TRBV7-2; abundance: -; CDR3nt: TGTGCCAGCAGGGGTGGTGTGTATAGGGGAACCTACGAGCAGTACTTC; CDR3aa: CASRGGVYRGTYEQYF
d_gene: -; j_gene: TRBJ1-6; v_gene: TRBV5-1; abundance: -; CDR3nt: TGCGCCAGCAGCGGGGCGCAGGGAAGCAATTCACCCCTCCACTTT; CDR3aa: CASSGAQGSNSPLHF
d_gene: -; j_gene: TRBJ2-7; v_gene: TRBV9; abundance: -; CDR3nt: TGTGCCAGCAGCCCTGGACAGGGAGGGAGGTACGAGCAGTACTTC; CDR3aa: CASSPGQGGRYEQYF
d_gene: TRBD2; j_gene: TRBJ2-2; v_gene: TRBV4-2; abundance: -; CDR3nt: TGTGCCAGCAGCCAGCGACTAGCGGGGGGCACAGCCACCGGGGAGCTGTTTTTT; CDR3aa: CASSQRLAGGTATGELFF
d_gene: -; j_gene: TRBJ1-2; v_gene: TRBV19; abundance: -; CDR3nt: TGTGCCAGTAGTCTCAGGGGAAGTGGTGACTATGGCTACACCTTC; CDR3aa: CASSLRGSGDYGYTF
d_gene: -; j_gene: TRBJ2-3; v_gene: TRBV7-9; abundance: -; CDR3nt: TGTGCCAGCAGCTATAGGGGGTTCGAGGGAGATACGCAGTATTTT; CDR3aa: CASSYRGFEGDTQYF
d_gene: -; j_gene: TRBJ1-5; v_gene: TRBV19; abundance: -; CDR3nt: TGTGCCAGTAGTATAAGCCCCCAGGGCGGCAATCAGCCCCAGCATTTT; CDR3aa: CASSISPQGGNQPQHF
d_gene: -; j_gene: TRBJ1-4; v_gene: TRBV15; abundance: -; CDR3nt: TGTGCCACCAGTCCACTTCCAACTAATGAAAAACTGTTTTTT; CDR3aa: CATSPLPTNEKLFF
d_gene: -; j_gene: TRBJ1-1; v_gene: TRBV6-1; abundance: -; CDR3nt: TGTGCCACCCGGGCCAGCAGGGGGAACACTGAAGCTTTCTTT; CDR3aa: CATRASRGNTEAFF
d_gene: TRBD1; j_gene: TRBJ1-5; v_gene: TRBV5-8; abundance: -; CDR3nt: TGTGCCAGCAGCTTCGCCGACAGGGGACATCAGCCCCAGCATTTT; CDR3aa: CASSFADRGHQPQHF
d_gene: TRBD1; j_gene: TRBJ1-1; v_gene: TRBV5-4; abundance: few; CDR3nt: TGTGCCAGCAGCTTGGCGACAGGGAGAACTGAAGCTTTCTTT; CDR3aa: CASSLATGRTEAFF
d_gene: -; j_gene: TRBJ2-5; v_gene: TRBV7-2; abundance: -; CDR3nt: TGTGCCAGCATCCCTTACAGGGACCAAGAGACCCAGTACTTC; CDR3aa: CASIPYRDQETQYF
d_gene: -; j_gene: TRBJ1-5; v_gene: TRBV19; abundance: -; CDR3nt: TGTGCCAGTAGTACCAACGACAGGTTAGAGGATCAGCCCCAGCATTTT; CDR3aa: CASSTNDRLEDQPQHF
d_gene: -; j_gene: TRBJ1-1; v_gene: TRBV20-1; abundance: -; CDR3nt: TGCAGTGCTAGAGCTAACACTGAAGCTTTCTTT; CDR3aa: CSARANTEAFF
d_gene: -; j_gene: TRBJ2-7; v_gene: TRBV27; abundance: -; CDR3nt: TGTGCCAGCAGTTCAGGGTACGAGCAGTACTTC; CDR3aa: CASSSGYEQYF
d_gene: -; j_gene: TRBJ2-5; v_gene: TRBV11-2; abundance: -; CDR3nt: TGTGCCAGCAGCTTATATGGGGAGTACCAAGAGACCCAGTACTTC; CDR3aa: CASSLYGEYQETQYF
d_gene: -; j_gene: TRBJ2-5; v_gene: TRBV5-6; abundance: -; CDR3nt: TGTGCCAGCAGCCCTACGAGTGGAGCCTACCAAGAGACCCAGTACTTC; CDR3aa: CASSPTSGAYQETQYF
d_gene: TRBD2; j_gene: TRBJ2-2; v_gene: TRBV2; abundance: -; CDR3nt: TGTGCCAGCAGTGAACGGGGACTAGGGCTGGCCACCGGGGAGCTGTTTTTT; CDR3aa: CASSERGLGLATGELFF
d_gene: -; j_gene: TRBJ1-4; v_gene: TRBV20-1; abundance: -; CDR3nt: TGCAGTGCACCCCGTAATGAAAAACTGTTTTTT; CDR3aa: CSAPRNEKLFF
d_gene: -; j_gene: TRBJ2-3; v_gene: TRBV6-5; abundance: -; CDR3nt: TGTGCCAGCAGTCGGGACACCCAACGGGCAGATACGCAGTATTTT; CDR3aa: CASSRDTQRADTQYF
d_gene: TRBD2; j_gene: TRBJ2-1; v_gene: TRBV6-6; abundance: -; CDR3nt: TGTGCCGCCGGAAGAAGCGGGGTCCAGCATGAGCAGTTCTTC; CDR3aa: CAAGRSGVQHEQFF
d_gene: TRBD2; j_gene: TRBJ2-5; v_gene: TRBV4-3; abundance: -; CDR3nt: TGCGCCAGCAGCCAAGATCTGGGCGGGGAGGGGGAGACCCAGTACTTC; CDR3aa: CASSQDLGGEGETQYF
d_gene: -; j_gene: TRBJ2-7; v_gene: TRBV29-1; abundance: -; CDR3nt: TGCAGCGTTGTGGGCCGAGGGGAGCAGTACTTC; CDR3aa: CSVVGRGEQYF
d_gene: -; j_gene: TRBJ2-2; v_gene: TRBV11-2; abundance: few; CDR3nt: TGTGCCAGCAGATCTGATGGGAGAACTAACACCGGGGAGCTGTTTTTT; CDR3aa: CASRSDGRTNTGELFF
d_gene: TRBD2; j_gene: TRBJ2-1; v_gene: TRBV5-1; abundance: -; CDR3nt: TGCGCCAGCAGCTTGTTACTAGCGGGAGGGCCGTATTACAATGAGCAGTTCTTC; CDR3aa: CASSLLLAGGPYYNEQFF